This TCR beta chain originates from a study of shared clonotypes between healthy human individuals. This clone has a handful of counts. V lost 1 base and J lost 4, with 11 bases in between. Germline V gene lookup returns CDR1 LGHNA and CDR2 YNFKEQ. The CDR3 runs to 15 residues. Negatively enriched CD4+ T cells were divided by CD45RA into naive and memory. Produced via immunoSEQ multiplex PCR; TCRdb's table is partial and in-frame only. The profile shows approximately 1.1 million clones, more than 75% of them singletons. The material sequenced was memory CD4+ T cells from PBMCs. Specified subset: CD45RA-negative fraction. This TCR derives from a man aged 18 to 29 in good health. Some clones in this sample may be carry-over from other donors' samples. J is TRBJ1-5 and V is TRBV4-2, with D possibly TRBD1 on 6 matching bases. This CDR3 reads CASSQGGTGNQPQHF. In DNA, the CDR3 is TGTGCCAGCAGCCAAGGGGGAACAGGGAATCAGCCCCAGCATTTT.